The 17 T cell receptor beta chains below come from one sample, sequenced in a study of blood T cell repertoires in COVID-19. Sequencing was performed with immunoSEQ multiplex PCR; in TCRdb, only in-frame clones are kept and a portion is missing. The sample has under 350,000 clones, roughly 85% seen once. What was sequenced was PBMCs or T cells enriched from blood (not recorded which). The source is a woman in her 40s with acute COVID-19.

Here the CDR3 DNA reads TGTGCCAGCAGTGTCGGCAGGGCCTATGGCTACACCTTC. This gives the protein CASSVGRAYGYTF. This chain uses TRBV2 with TRBJ1-2; D might be TRBD1 (5 bases). This CDR3 is 13 amino acids long. CDR1 and CDR2 from the germline V gene are SNHLY and FYNNEI. Trimming stripped 4 bases from V and 4 bases from J, with 10 bases between. The variable domain in full, completed from reference TRBV2 and TRBJ1-2, reads EPEVTQTPSHQVTQMGQEVILRCVPISNHLYFYWYRQILGQKVEFLVSFYNNEISEKSEIFDDQFSVERPDGSNFTLKIRSTKLEDSAMYFCASSVGRAYGYTFGSGTRLTVV.

V is TRBV18 and J is TRBJ1-1; D unresolved. The germline CDR1 and CDR2 sequences are KGHSH and LQKENI. The germline V and J ends were trimmed by 7 bases and 0 bases, with 12 bases remaining between them. The CDR3 runs to 14 residues. CDR3 DNA: TGTGCCAGCTTTTCGGGTCTCATGAACACTGAAGCTTTCTTT. It specifies CASFSGLMNTEAFF.

The V and J genes are TRBV9 and TRBJ2-2; D uncertain. In germline, CDR1 is SGDLS, CDR2 YYNGEE. V was clipped by 0 bases and J by 1 base, with 7 bases between them. This CDR3 region has 15 residues. CDR3: CASSVASENTGELFF. CDR3 DNA: TGTGCCAGCAGCGTAGCTTCAGAGAACACCGGGGAGCTGTTTTTT.

The rearrangement links TRBV5-1 to TRBJ2-7; TRBD2 matches at 10 bases. The V gene's germline CDR1 is SGHRS and CDR2 YFSETQ. This CDR3 has 15 amino acids. V trimming: 4 bases; J trimming: 0 bases; junction bases outside the gene matches: 4. Here the CDR3 reads CASSELAGSSYEQYF. The CDR3 DNA reads TGCGCCAGCAGCGAACTAGCGGGGAGCTCCTACGAGCAGTACTTC.

This clone was observed once. This chain uses TRBV2 with TRBJ1-4; 7 nucleotides align to TRBD1. Looked up from germline, CDR1 is SNHLY and CDR2 is FYNNEI. V lost 3 bases, J lost 0 bases, and 4 bases stayed unmatched. The CDR3 has 16 residues. CDR3 region: CASSDLQGPTNEKLFF. CDR3 sequence (DNA): TGTGCCAGCAGTGATCTACAGGGGCCAACTAATGAAAAACTGTTTTTT.

The chain is built from TRBV5-4 and TRBJ2-3; 9 bases are shared with TRBD2. This CDR3 comprises 16 residues. Germline CDR1 SGHNT, CDR2 YYREEE (reference sequence). Trimming removed 1 base from V and 0 bases from J; junction bases left unmatched: 3. CDR3 DNA sequence: TGTGCCAGCAGCTTGCGGCGGGAGGGCAGCACAGATACGCAGTATTTT. It encodes CASSLRREGSTDTQYF.

V and J are TRBV4-3 and TRBJ1-1; D is perhaps TRBD1 (5 bases). Germline CDR1 reads LGHNA; CDR2 reads YSLEER. This CDR3 spans 15 amino acids. V was clipped by 1 base and J by 3 bases, with 12 bases between them. CDR3 sequence: CASSQVGRADTEAFF. The CDR3, as DNA: TGCGCCAGCAGCCAAGTGGGCAGGGCGGACACTGAAGCTTTCTTT.

The rearrangement links TRBV7-2 to TRBJ2-7; 7 nucleotides agree with TRBD2. Losses at the gene ends were 3 bases for V and 2 bases for J; bases not matched to a gene: 4. The germline CDR1 and CDR2 sequences are SGHTA and FQGNSA. This CDR3 has 14 residues. Here the CDR3 reads CASSLGGVTYEQYF. The CDR3 nucleotides read TGTGCCAGCAGCTTGGGGGGGGTCACCTACGAGCAGTACTTC.

The rearrangement uses TRBV5-6 and TRBJ1-2, with D possibly TRBD1 on 5 matching bases. The CDR3 has 16 residues. Germline CDR1 SGHDT, CDR2 YYEEEE. Trimming left V 1 base short and J 0 bases short, with 13 bases between. CDR3 sequence: CASSLSQGSANYGYTF. CDR3 nucleotides: TGTGCCAGCAGCTTGTCGCAGGGTTCAGCTAACTATGGCTACACCTTC.

The V gene is TRBV11-3, the J gene TRBJ2-5, with D hard to call. The CDR3 runs to 13 residues. V gave up 1 base and J gave up 2 bases, with 5 bases separating them. CDR1 is SGHNT and CDR2 is YENEEA in the germline V gene. Here the CDR3 reads CASSLAQQETQYF. As DNA, the CDR3 is TGTGCCAGCAGCTTAGCCCAGCAAGAGACCCAGTACTTC.

V is TRBV19 and J is TRBJ1-3, with D perhaps TRBD1 (5 bases). Germline lookup yields CDR1 LNHDA and CDR2 SQIVND (reference sequence). The V and J ends lost 1 base and 0 bases respectively, with 13 bases between them. This CDR3 has 17 amino acids. CDR3 loop: CASSIGVPGPSGNTIYF. CDR3 DNA: TGTGCCAGTAGTATAGGGGTCCCAGGGCCCTCTGGAAACACCATATATTTT. Using reference TRBV19 and TRBJ1-3 for the parts outside the CDR3, the full variable domain is DGGITQSPKYLFRKEGQNVTLSCEQNLNHDAMYWYRQDPGQGLRLIYYSQIVNDFQKGDIAEGYSVSREKKESFPLTVTSAQKNPTAFYLCASSIGVPGPSGNTIYFGEGSWLTVV.

The chain links TRBV6-4 to TRBJ2-3; a possible D gene is TRBD2 (6 bases). Between the trimmed V and J ends, which lost 3 bases and 4 bases, there was a span of 14 bases. The CDR3 consists of 15 residues. Germline-derived CDR1 and CDR2 are MRHNA and SNTAGT. This CDR3 reads CASSEFGGESDTQYF. The CDR3 region has the DNA TGTGCCAGCAGTGAATTCGGCGGGGAATCAGATACGCAGTATTTT.

The chain links TRBV15 to TRBJ2-5, with 8 bases fitting TRBD2. The CDR3 sequence is 16 residues long. V lost 5 bases and J lost 2; bases outside the gene matches: 10. Germline V gene sequence: CDR1 LNHNV, CDR2 YYDKDF (reference sequence). CDR3 coding DNA: TGTGCCACCAGCCGGTTAGCGGGACCCGGACAAGAGACCCAGTACTTC. Translating gives CATSRLAGPGQETQYF. Combining the CDR3 with reference TRBV15 and TRBJ2-5 gives the whole variable domain DAMVIQNPRYQVTQFGKPVTLSCSQTLNHNVMYWYQQKSSQAPKLLFHYYDKDFNNEADTPDNFQSRRPNTSFCFLDIRSPGLGDTAMYLCATSRLAGPGQETQYFGPGTRLLVL.

This chain uses TRBV9 with TRBJ1-5; D is perhaps TRBD1 (5 bases). V lost 0 bases, J lost 6 bases, and 13 bases lay in between. This CDR3 spans 15 amino acids. Germline loops: CDR1 SGDLS, CDR2 YYNGEE. The CDR3 protein is CASSVGGGSSQPQHF. DNA of the CDR3: TGTGCCAGCAGCGTAGGTGGGGGGTCAAGTCAGCCCCAGCATTTT. Drawing the rest from reference TRBV9 and TRBJ1-5, the complete variable domain is DSGVTQTPKHLITATGQRVTLRCSPRSGDLSVYWYQQSLDQGLQFLIQYYNGEERAKGNILERFSAQQFPDLHSELNLSSLELGDSALYFCASSVGGGSSQPQHFGDGTRLSIL.

The CDR3 region has the DNA TGTGCCAGCAGCCCTTGGGGGGGGAGCAATCAGCCCCAGCATTTT. Protein sequence: CASSPWGGSNQPQHF. The V gene is TRBV3-1 (or the pseudogene TRBV3-2), the J gene TRBJ1-5; perhaps TRBD1 as D (5 bases). Germline V gene lookup returns CDR1 LGHDT and CDR2 YNNKEL (reference sequence). CDR3 length: 15 residues. V was pared by 4 bases and J by 1 base, with 11 bases between.

V is TRBV4-3 and J is TRBJ1-2; the match to TRBD1 covers 7 bases. Germline V CDR1 and CDR2: LGHNA, YSLEER. Germline trimming cut 4 bases from V and 4 bases from J; bases unmatched to any gene: 9. CDR3 length: 15 residues. The CDR3, as DNA: TGCGCCAGCAGCCTGGACAGGACGCACGTCTATGGCTACACCTTC. As protein: CASSLDRTHVYGYTF.

The chain recombines TRBV7-2 with TRBJ1-4, with 8 bases fitting TRBD1. This CDR3 spans 15 amino acids. J gave up 1 base and V 5 bases, and 3 bases lay outside the gene matches. Germline V CDR1 and CDR2: SGHTA, FQGNSA. The CDR3 here is CASSLTGGTNEKLFF. In nucleotides, the CDR3 is TGTGCCAGCAGCCTCACAGGGGGAACTAATGAAAAACTGTTTTTT.